This is a list of T cell receptor beta chains from one sample in a study of spatial heterogeneity in lung cancer. One entry per CDR3 protein results from TCRdb running MiXCR on the 5' RACE reads. The sample has about 48,000 distinct CDR3 sequences, roughly 5% seen once. The sequences come from PBMCs, collected at surgery. The source is a male donor with early-stage non-small cell lung cancer. Both conserved end residues are part of each CDR3. The D gene is left open where the match is weak. The size of a clone is reported for some rows only, either as once, few or many, or as a class for expanded clones.

d_gene,abundance,j_gene,v_gene,CDR3aa,CDR3nt
-,many,TRBJ2-5,TRBV4-3,CASSPTGRETQYF,TGCGCCAGCAGCCCTACAGGGCGAGAGACCCAGTACTTC
-,-,TRBJ2-7,TRBV5-1,CASSLSAAGYEQYF,TGCGCCAGCAGCTTGTCTGCCGCCGGCTACGAGCAGTACTTC
-,many,TRBJ1-5,TRBV19,CASSIGKREHQPQHF,TGTGCCAGTAGTATCGGGAAGAGGGAGCATCAGCCCCAGCATTTT
TRBD2,many,TRBJ2-3,TRBV12-3/TRBV12-4,CANGRTGTDTQYF,TGTGCCAACGGGAGGACGGGCACAGATACGCAGTATTTT
TRBD2,-,TRBJ2-1,TRBV20-1,CSARDGASGSYEQFF,TGCAGTGCTAGAGATGGAGCTAGCGGGAGTTATGAGCAGTTCTTC
TRBD1,many,TRBJ1-2,TRBV6-5,CASSYAQGVGYGYTF,TGTGCCAGCAGTTACGCACAGGGGGTAGGCTATGGCTACACCTTC
-,many,TRBJ1-1,TRBV15,CATSSGPTNTEAFF,TGTGCCACCAGCTCGGGACCGACGAACACTGAAGCTTTCTTT
-,many,TRBJ1-2,TRBV5-1,CASSSTGRDYGYTF,TGCGCCAGCAGCTCTACCGGGAGGGACTATGGCTACACCTTC
TRBD2,many,TRBJ2-1,TRBV5-1,CASSLTTSGYNEQFF,TGCGCCAGCAGCTTGACGACTAGCGGTTACAATGAGCAGTTCTTC
-,many,TRBJ2-1,TRBV5-1,CASSWYSRSSYNEQFF,TGCGCCAGCAGCTGGTATTCCAGGAGCTCCTACAATGAGCAGTTCTTC
-,many,TRBJ2-1,TRBV12-3/TRBV12-4,CASSLQVYNEQFF,TGTGCCAGCAGTTTGCAGGTCTACAATGAGCAGTTCTTC
-,few,TRBJ2-1,TRBV6-5,CATRRDLSRNEQFF,TGTGCCACGCGGCGGGATCTCAGTCGCAATGAGCAGTTCTTC
-,few,TRBJ2-3,TRBV7-2,CAGKPGRGTDTQYF,TGTGCCGGTAAACCGGGCAGGGGCACAGATACGCAGTATTTT
TRBD1,many,TRBJ1-3,TRBV6-5,CASSYTNPGQSSGNTIYF,TGTGCCAGCAGTTACACCAATCCGGGACAGAGCTCTGGAAACACCATATATTTT
TRBD1,many,TRBJ2-7,TRBV30,CAWSVGVYRGKIKIYEQYF,TGTGCCTGGAGTGTAGGGGTTTACAGGGGTAAGATTAAAATCTACGAGCAGTACTTC
-,many,TRBJ2-7,TRBV20-1,CSASSALLGASSYEQYF,TGCAGTGCTAGCAGCGCACTTTTAGGGGCTAGCTCCTACGAGCAGTACTTC